The 22 T cell receptor beta chains given below trace back to one sample, sequenced in a study of CD8 T cells in Susac syndrome. The RNA input was roughly 0.45 to 1 ug, and it was reverse transcribed with random hexamers. TCRdb recomputed calls from the immunoSEQ multiplex PCR reads with MiXCR, one row per CDR3 protein. The table has about 100,000 distinct CDR3 sequences, nearly 97% seen once; the top ten hold 0.3%. The sequenced sample was CD8+ T cells from PBMCs. Receptor source: a human donor with Susac syndrome.

This chain uses TRBV5-1 with TRBJ2-7; D ambiguous. CDR3 size: 14 residues. Trimming left V 0 bases short and J 3 bases short, with 10 bases between. Germline values: CDR1 SGHRS, CDR2 YFSETQ. CDR3 residues: CASSLEARLYEQYF. For the CDR3, the DNA is TGCGCCAGCAGCTTGGAGGCCAGGCTCTACGAGCAGTACTTC. The full variable domain, its missing parts supplied by reference TRBV5-1 and TRBJ2-7, is KAGVTQTPRYLIKTRGQQVTLSCSPISGHRSVSWYQQTPGQGLQFLFEYFSETQRNKGNFPGRFSGRQFSNSRSEMNVSTLELGDSALYLCASSLEARLYEQYFGPGTRLTVT.

This chain links TRBV14 with TRBJ2-3, with D tentatively TRBD1 (6 bases). Germline values: CDR1 SGHDN, CDR2 FVKESK. The V and J ends lost 4 bases and 2 bases respectively, with 13 bases between them. The CDR3 runs to 15 residues. CDR3 sequence reads: CASSPGQTNTDTQYF. In DNA form, the CDR3 reads TGTGCCAGCAGCCCTGGACAGACAAACACAGATACGCAGTATTTT.

The genes are TRBV6-1 and TRBJ2-7; 11 bases match TRBD2. CDR1 MNHNS and CDR2 SASEGT come from the germline V gene. The CDR3 covers 17 residues. With V trimmed by 3 bases and J by 2 bases, 9 bases remained unmatched. CDR3 amino acids: CASSEYGTSGLTYEQYF. The CDR3 nucleotides read TGTGCCAGCAGTGAGTACGGGACTAGCGGCCTTACCTACGAGCAGTACTTC.

This chain uses TRBV2 with TRBJ2-4, with D possibly TRBD2 on 6 matching bases. The germline V and J ends were trimmed by 3 bases and 9 bases, with 15 bases remaining between them. CDR1 and CDR2 from the germline V gene are SNHLY and FYNNEI. The CDR3 runs to 14 residues. The CDR3 reads CASSDQFGGSIQYF. As DNA, the CDR3 is TGTGCCAGCAGTGATCAGTTCGGAGGGAGCATTCAGTACTTC.

The chain couples TRBV6-2 or TRBV6-3 to TRBJ2-5; 7 bases match TRBD2. J was trimmed by 1 base and V by 5 bases; bases with no gene match: 7. Germline CDR1 is MNHEY and CDR2 is SVGEGT. CDR3 length: 15 amino acids. The CDR3 DNA reads TGTGCCAGCAGTCACGGGCGGGGGATCCAAGAGACCCAGTACTTC. Translated: CASSHGRGIQETQYF.

The gene calls are TRBV7-9 and TRBJ2-5; 10 nucleotides agree with TRBD2. The germline V gene has CDR1 SEHNR and CDR2 FQNEAQ (reference sequence). The CDR3 is made up of 16 amino acids. The V gene end was trimmed by 1 base and the J gene end by 5 bases; junction bases not matched to a gene: 7. CDR3 nucleotides: TGTGCCAGCAGCTTAGATGGTACTAGCGGGGCTGAGACCCAGTACTTC. This translates into CASSLDGTSGAETQYF.

The V call is TRBV5-1, the J call TRBJ2-5; 10 bases line up with TRBD1. Looked up from germline, CDR1 is SGHRS and CDR2 is YFSETQ. This CDR3 is built from 12 residues. The V gene end was trimmed by 5 bases and the J gene end by 5 bases; junction bases not matched to a gene: 0. The CDR3: CASRDRGETQYF. Written as DNA, the CDR3 is TGCGCCAGCAGGGACAGGGGGGAGACCCAGTACTTC.

This clonotype showed up just once. This chain uses TRBV9 with TRBJ1-3; D is perhaps TRBD1 (6 bases). The germline V gene encodes CDR1 SGDLS and CDR2 YYNGEE. Trimming cost V 3 bases and J 5 bases, with 9 bases left between them. This CDR3 comprises 13 residues. The CDR3 nucleotides read TGTGCCAGCAGCGAACAGGGCCGAAACACCATATATTTT. Protein product: CASSEQGRNTIYF. Full variable domain (remainder filled in from reference TRBV9 and TRBJ1-3): DSGVTQTPKHLITATGQRVTLRCSPRSGDLSVYWYQQSLDQGLQFLIQYYNGEERAKGNILERFSAQQFPDLHSELNLSSLELGDSALYFCASSEQGRNTIYFGEGSWLTVV.

This clonotype appeared a single time. The chain is built from TRBV25-1 and TRBJ2-5; D not resolved. CDR1 is MGHDK and CDR2 is SYGVNS in the germline V gene. CDR3 length: 16 amino acids. The ends were cut back, 5 bases at V and 0 bases at J, with 16 bases in the middle. CDR3 nucleotide sequence: TGTGCCAGCAGTAGACCCGGAGTTGATCACCAAGAGACCCAGTACTTC. Protein sequence: CASSRPGVDHQETQYF.

The rearrangement joins TRBV12-3 or TRBV12-4 to TRBJ1-5; 8 positions match TRBD1. Trimming took 5 bases from V and 4 from J; bases not matched to a gene: 7. The CDR3 covers 15 residues. Here the CDR3 reads CASSPDRVGNQPQHF. The CDR3 DNA sequence: TGTGCCAGCAGTCCGGACAGGGTGGGAAATCAGCCCCAGCATTTT.

The rearrangement joins TRBV18 to TRBJ2-7; D possibly corresponds to TRBD1 (6 bases). The CDR3 consists of 14 residues. CDR1 KGHSH and CDR2 LQKENI come from the germline V gene. V lost 4 bases, J lost 3 bases, and 13 bases lay in between. Here the CDR3 DNA reads TGTGCCAGCTCACTGACAGGTTTCGGCTACGAGCAGTACTTC. Protein sequence: CASSLTGFGYEQYF. Filled out from reference TRBV18 and TRBJ2-7, the complete variable domain reads NAGVMQNPRHLVRRRGQEARLRCSPMKGHSHVYWYRQLPEEGLKFMVYLQKENIIDESGMPKERFSAEFPKEGPSILRIQQVVRGDSAAYFCASSLTGFGYEQYFGPGTRLTVT.

The chain links TRBV2 to TRBJ2-7; no firm D call. Germline V CDR1 and CDR2: SNHLY, FYNNEI. The CDR3 consists of 13 residues. V was clipped by 0 bases and J by 3 bases, with 6 bases between them. The CDR3 is CASSEAASYEQYF. DNA of the CDR3: TGTGCCAGCAGTGAAGCGGCCAGCTACGAGCAGTACTTC.

The DNA for the CDR3 is TGTGCCAGCAGCCGCCGGACAGGGCCGAACACTGAAGCTTTCTTT. It is translated as CASSRRTGPNTEAFF. The chain is built from TRBV3-1 and TRBJ1-1; 8 bases map to TRBD1. Losses at the gene ends were 4 bases for V and 1 base for J; bases not matched to a gene: 5. The CDR3 is made up of 15 amino acids. The V gene's germline CDR1 is LGHDT and CDR2 YNNKEL (reference sequence).

The chain uses TRBV4-2 and TRBJ1-5; possibly TRBD1 for D (6 bases). This CDR3 spans 15 amino acids. The germline V gene encodes CDR1 LGHNA and CDR2 YNFKEQ. V dropped 5 bases and J dropped 3 bases, with 14 bases sitting between them. This CDR3 is CASSAHRDTNQPQHF. DNA of the CDR3: TGTGCCAGCAGCGCCCACCGGGACACCAATCAGCCCCAGCATTTT.

The chain combines TRBV4-1 with TRBJ1-4; D is undetermined. With 0 bases removed from V and 4 bases from J, the gap between germline ends came to 9 bases. The germline V gene encodes CDR1 MGHRA and CDR2 YSYEKL. The CDR3 has 15 amino acids. The CDR3 DNA follows: TGCGCCAGCAGCCAAGAGGGATTCCGTAATGAAAAACTGTTTTTT. This gives the protein CASSQEGFRNEKLFF.

The rearrangement uses TRBV29-1 and TRBJ2-7; the match to TRBD2 covers 7 bases. Germline CDR1 and CDR2: SQVTM and ANQGSEA. There are 14 residues in the CDR3. V lost 4 bases to trimming and J lost 5 bases; unmatched junction nucleotides: 11. The CDR3 spells CSVGAAGAYNEQYF. The CDR3 DNA follows: TGCAGCGTTGGGGCGGCGGGAGCGTACAACGAGCAGTACTTC.

V is TRBV23-1 and J is TRBJ1-2, with 8 bases that match TRBD1. TRBV23-1 qualifies as an ORF whose function is uncertain. Trimming took 0 bases from V and 7 from J; bases not matched to a gene: 4. The CDR3 has 14 residues. DNA of the CDR3: TGCGCCAGCAGTCAATCTCCAGGGGGCTCTGGCTACACCTTC. Translated, it gives CASSQSPGGSGYTF.

The rearrangement links TRBV11-1 to TRBJ2-2; the D gene is possibly TRBD1 (6 bases). The CDR3 sequence is 15 residues long. V lost 3 bases and J 1 base, leaving 9 bases between the germline ends. The germline CDR1 and CDR2 sequences are SGHAT and FQDESV (reference sequence). CDR3 in DNA: TGTGCCAGCAGCTTGCAGGGGCTGAACACCGGGGAGCTGTTTTTT. Amino acids: CASSLQGLNTGELFF.

In its sample, this clonotype was seen once. The chain couples TRBV12-5 to TRBJ1-5; no clear D gene. The CDR3 sequence is 15 residues long. Germline loops: CDR1 LGHNT, CDR2 FRNRAP. The V and J ends lost 7 bases and 3 bases respectively, with 16 bases between them. CDR3 sequence reads: CASADNDGYNQPQHF. In nucleotides, the CDR3 is TGTGCTAGTGCCGATAACGACGGATACAATCAGCCCCAGCATTTT.

This chain uses TRBV6-5 with TRBJ2-3; 10 positions agree with TRBD2. CDR1 MNHEY and CDR2 SVGAGI come from the germline V gene. The CDR3 spans 15 residues. V dropped 6 bases and J dropped 1; count of bases not matched to a gene: 4. CDR3 in amino acids: CASSRGTSGTDTQYF. The CDR3 nucleotides are TGTGCCAGCAGCCGGGGGACTAGCGGCACAGATACGCAGTATTTT.

The chain couples TRBV2 to TRBJ2-1; 8 nucleotides match TRBD2. Losses at the gene ends were 6 bases for V and 7 bases for J; bases not matched to a gene: 8. Germline V lookup: CDR1 SNHLY, CDR2 FYNNEI. The CDR3 is 14 amino acids. CDR3 loop: CASRYSGGSNEQFF. The CDR3 DNA follows: TGTGCCAGCAGGTACTCGGGAGGGTCTAATGAGCAGTTCTTC.

This clonotype was seen once. The chain combines TRBV29-1 with TRBJ2-2; D is perhaps TRBD2 (6 bases). The V and J ends lost 6 bases and 7 bases respectively, with 21 bases between them. Germline assignment: CDR1 SQVTM and CDR2 ANQGSEA. CDR3 length: 15 amino acids. DNA for the CDR3: TGCAGCGTGCGGGGTGAGGGGAGAAGAGTCGGGGAGCTGTTTTTT. Its translation is CSVRGEGRRVGELFF.